These 7 T cell receptor beta chains originate from one sample sequenced in a study of response to subunit inactivated influenza vaccine. One entry per CDR3 protein, called by TCRdb with MiXCR from the RT-PCR reads. The repertoire holds about 700,000 distinct CDR3 sequences, with approximately 14% as singletons. This sample comprised PBMCs from blood, obtained approximately 15 days before vaccination. The origin of the receptors is a man between 50 and 59 years old who received an inactivated influenza vaccine.

The table lists this clonotype with a few counts. This sequence joins TRBV6-5 and TRBJ1-2, with D maybe TRBD1 (6 bases). V lost 0 bases and J lost 8, with 10 bases in between. Germline CDR1 MNHEY, CDR2 SVGAGI. The CDR3 runs 13 residues. The CDR3 DNA sequence: TGTGCCAGCAGTTACTCGGGGGGCCTCGGCTACACCTTC. Residues: CASSYSGGLGYTF.

This chain links TRBV20-1 with TRBJ1-6; no firm D call. This CDR3 has 11 residues. The germline gives CDR1 DFQATT, CDR2 SNEGSKA (reference sequence). The germline V and J ends were trimmed by 0 bases and 12 bases, with 6 bases remaining between them. The DNA for the CDR3 is TGCAGTGCTAGAGATACCGGACCCCTCCACTTT. Amino acids: CSARDTGPLHF.

In this sample, this clonotype turned up many times. CDR3 loop: CASSQDKETQYF. Written as DNA, the CDR3 is TGCGCCAGCAGCCAAGACAAAGAGACCCAGTACTTC. The V and J genes are TRBV4-3 and TRBJ2-5; no reliable D call. Germline lookup yields CDR1 LGHNA and CDR2 YSLEER. The CDR3 is made up of 12 amino acids. The V and J ends lost 0 bases and 3 bases respectively, with 2 bases between them.

The chain employs TRBV4-2 and TRBJ2-3, with 12 bases fitting TRBD2. V gave up 4 bases and J gave up 0 bases; unmatched junction bases: 5. CDR1 is LGHNA and CDR2 is YNFKEQ in the germline V gene. CDR3 length: 17 residues. The CDR3 bases are TGTGCCAGCAGCCTAGGACTAGCGGGGACTAGCACAGATACGCAGTATTTT. This translates into CASSLGLAGTSTDTQYF.

This sequence joins TRBV7-8 and TRBJ2-1; the match to TRBD1 covers 11 bases. This CDR3 has 14 residues. The J segment lost 8 bases and the V segment lost 7 bases, leaving 7 bases of the junction unmatched. Germline V gene data show CDR1 as SGHVS and CDR2 as FQNEAQ. In DNA, the CDR3 is TGTGCCAGCACGCGGGACAGGGGGTATTATGAGCAGTTCTTC. It is translated as CASTRDRGYYEQFF.

CDR3 region: CASSTGTNQETQYF. CDR3 bases: TGTGCCAGCAGCACGGGGACAAATCAAGAGACCCAGTACTTC. V is TRBV5-5 and J is TRBJ2-5, with TRBD1 as a possible D gene (6 bases). The CDR3 covers 14 residues. The germline gives CDR1 SGHKS, CDR2 YYEKEE (reference sequence). V lost 4 bases, J lost 2 bases, and 12 bases lay in between.

This clonotype was recorded a few times. This chain links TRBV15 with TRBJ2-1, with D perhaps assigned TRBD1 or TRBD2 (5 bases each). V was trimmed by 0 bases and J by 7 bases, leaving 13 bases between them. This CDR3 has 15 amino acids. CDR1 LNHNV and CDR2 YYDKDF come from the germline V gene (reference sequence). The CDR3 nucleotides are TGTGCCACCAGCAGAGATCTCTTGGGGGAGAATGAGCAGTTCTTC. Translation gives CATSRDLLGENEQFF.